A selection of T cell receptor beta chains follows, all from one sample in a study of OX40 agonist ivuxolimab in advanced cancers. Sequencing was performed with immunoSEQ multiplex PCR; in TCRdb, only in-frame clones are kept and a portion is missing. The sample lists approximately 16,000 clones, roughly three quarters occurring once. The sequenced sample was CD4+ or CD8+ T cells sorted from blood, obtained in a trial of the OX40 agonist ivuxolimab. Receptor source: an adult with an advanced solid tumor such as melanoma, head and neck, liver or kidney cancer. Each CDR3 is given with its conserved first and last residue. A D gene is named only where the DNA matches it firmly. Some rows mark clone size as missing; the rest say once, few, many or name a class of expanded clone.

clone_size | j_call | d_call | v_call | cdr3_nt | cdr3_aa
- | TRBJ1-1 | - | TRBV5-1 | TGCGCCAGCAGCCTGGACAGTTTCACTGAAGCTTTCTTT | CASSLDSFTEAFF
- | TRBJ2-5 | - | TRBV19 | TGTGCCAGTAGTATTGGGCCAGGGCCGTACCAAGAGACCCAGTACTTC | CASSIGPGPYQETQYF
- | TRBJ1-1 | TRBD1 | TRBV16 | TGTGCCAGCAGCCCTCAGGGGGCCACTGAAGCTTTCTTT | CASSPQGATEAFF
- | TRBJ1-4 | - | TRBV19 | TGTGCCAGTATTCGCGGTGTTTCGACTAATGAAAAACTGTTTTTT | CASIRGVSTNEKLFF
- | TRBJ2-7 | - | TRBV5-6 | TGTGCCAGCAGCTTGCTAACCTACGAGCAGTACTTC | CASSLLTYEQYF
- | TRBJ2-1 | - | TRBV5-6 | TGTGCCAGCAGCTTGGGGTATGAGCAGTTCTTC | CASSLGYEQFF
- | TRBJ2-5 | - | TRBV6-5 | TGTGCCACCGTCCCTGCAGGGATGCAAGAGACCCAGTACTTC | CATVPAGMQETQYF
- | TRBJ2-7 | - | TRBV29-1 | TGCAGCGTTGAACCTACAGTGACCTACCAACCCTACGAGCAGTACTTC | CSVEPTVTYQPYEQYF
- | TRBJ1-5 | - | TRBV6-5 | TGTGCCAGCAGTTTCTTGAGCAATCAGCCCCAGCATTTT | CASSFLSNQPQHF
- | TRBJ1-2 | - | TRBV29-1 | TGCAGCGTTGCCGCTAACTATGGCTACACCTTC | CSVAANYGYTF
- | TRBJ2-1 | - | TRBV6-4 | TGTGCCAGCAGTGACTTAGGGGGCAATGAGCAGTTCTTC | CASSDLGGNEQFF
- | TRBJ1-6 | - | TRBV19 | TGTGCCAGTAGTATCACCAGTTCACCCCTCCACTTT | CASSITSSPLHF
- | TRBJ1-6 | - | TRBV25-1 | TGTGCCAGCAAACTACCAGGGCCCCTCCACTTT | CASKLPGPLHF
- | TRBJ2-7 | - | TRBV10-2 | TGCGCCACCAATGATTTGACAAGCTACGAGCAGTACTTC | CATNDLTSYEQYF
- | TRBJ2-1 | TRBD1 | TRBV5-1 | TGCGCCAGCAGCTTGATTCTCGAAGGGGGCGCCTACAATGAGCAGTTCTTC | CASSLILEGGAYNEQFF
- | TRBJ2-1 | - | TRBV7-9 | TGTGCCAGCAGCTTAGCGGGGGGCAGCGAGCAGTTCTTC | CASSLAGGSEQFF
- | TRBJ2-1 | - | TRBV5-1 | TGCGCCAGCAGCTTGCTTCAACTAGCAGGGTCCAATGAGCAGTTCTTC | CASSLLQLAGSNEQFF
- | TRBJ1-6 | - | TRBV9 | TGTGCCAGCAGCAACCAAAAACTCCCCTCGGCCGCTTCACCCCTCCACTTT | CASSNQKLPSAASPLHF
- | TRBJ2-7 | - | TRBV2 | TGTGCCAGCGATCCTGAGAGCTCCTACGAGCAGTACTTC | CASDPESSYEQYF
- | TRBJ2-3 | - | TRBV6-6 | TGTGCCAGCAGTTACTCGCCGGGTTCGGGCACAGATACGCAGTATTTT | CASSYSPGSGTDTQYF
- | TRBJ1-4 | TRBD1 | TRBV19 | TGTGCCAGTAAGGGACAGGGGAGTGAAAAACTGTTTTTT | CASKGQGSEKLFF
- | TRBJ2-2 | - | TRBV27 | TGTGCCAGCAGTTTATTTACAGGGAACACCGGGGAGCTGTTTTTT | CASSLFTGNTGELFF
- | TRBJ1-2 | - | TRBV6-5 | TGTGCCAGCAGCCAGCGGACAGCATCTAACTATGGCTACACCTTC | CASSQRTASNYGYTF
- | TRBJ2-5 | - | TRBV7-9 | TGTGCCAGCAGCTTCCGTGACGGAGAGACCCAGTACTTC | CASSFRDGETQYF
- | TRBJ1-1 | - | TRBV10-3 | TGTGCCAGCTTAGGTTCTCTTTTGAACACTGAAGCTTTCTTT | CASLGSLLNTEAFF
- | TRBJ1-2 | - | TRBV7-8 | TGTGCCAGCAGCTTAGGGGGGACGGGTCGTGGCTACACCTTC | CASSLGGTGRGYTF
few | TRBJ2-7 | - | TRBV5-6 | TGTGCCAGCAGCTTGGAAATCAAATCCTACGAGCAGTACTTC | CASSLEIKSYEQYF
- | TRBJ2-7 | TRBD1 | TRBV19 | TGTGCCAGTAGTTGGGGACAGGGGGTCTCCTACGAGCAGTACTTC | CASSWGQGVSYEQYF
- | TRBJ1-1 | - | TRBV10-2 | TGCGCCAGCAGGAATGGGGGTATCATGAACACTGAAGCTTTCTTT | CASRNGGIMNTEAFF